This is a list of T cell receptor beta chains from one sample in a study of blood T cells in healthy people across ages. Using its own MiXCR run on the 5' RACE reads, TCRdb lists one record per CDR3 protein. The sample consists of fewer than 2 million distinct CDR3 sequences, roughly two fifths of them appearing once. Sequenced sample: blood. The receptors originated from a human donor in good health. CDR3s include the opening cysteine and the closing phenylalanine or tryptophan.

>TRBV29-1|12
CSVLLAGYEQYF
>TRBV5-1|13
CASRRRGGNGYTF
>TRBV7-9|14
CASSWGGEHNEQFF
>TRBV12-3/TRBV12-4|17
CASSFNGQGLSYNEQFF
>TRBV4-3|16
CASSQELWGVSYEQFF
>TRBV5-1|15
CASSLGGEITDTQYF
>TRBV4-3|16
CASSHSGTGYPYEQYF
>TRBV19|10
CASTQCEQYF
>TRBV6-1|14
CAAQRRGPYNEQFF
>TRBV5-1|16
CASSLDGQYSTDTQYF
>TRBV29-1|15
CSVEAGNWGTDTQYF
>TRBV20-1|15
CSATEGAGTPDTQYF
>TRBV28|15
CAIEAGGIGANVLTF
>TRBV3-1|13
CASRTSWGETQYF
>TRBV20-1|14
CSAPRTGGHYEQYF
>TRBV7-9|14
CASSLLGPRDEQYF
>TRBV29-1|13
CSAYSLRGNIQYF
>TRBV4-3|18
CASSQDGGRGLRSTEAFF
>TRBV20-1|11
CSAIMLDEQFF
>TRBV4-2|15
CASSQGLGTIGEQFF
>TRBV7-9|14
CASRGNRQNTEAFF
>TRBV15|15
CATSRDKGAEDEQYF
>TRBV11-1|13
CASSLDWGQPQHF
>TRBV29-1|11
CSVETAGQFHF
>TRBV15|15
CATSFTSGNNEKLFF
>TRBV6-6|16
CASSQATGGINYGYTF
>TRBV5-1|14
CASSLEIDASPLHF
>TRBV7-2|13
CASSLNSVSEAFF
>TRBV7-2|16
CASSLNAVLSVGGQYF
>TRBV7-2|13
CASSLVGRQEAFF
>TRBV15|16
CATSRDSGSLWETQYF
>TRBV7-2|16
CASSLGGGGYNYGYTF
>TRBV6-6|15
CASSYSRGEAETQYF
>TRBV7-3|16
CASSLTVGGPNYGYTF
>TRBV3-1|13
CASNRNGYTEAFF
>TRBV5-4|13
CASSITRAEEQYF
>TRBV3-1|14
CASSQNQGQETQYF
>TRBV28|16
CASSSTAGQASHGYTF
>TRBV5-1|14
CASSLVVQEDGYTF
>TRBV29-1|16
CSVARLVDRGVSEQYF
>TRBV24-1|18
CATSDSNRTGIVTDTQYF
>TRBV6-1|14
CASSEATVEGTQYF
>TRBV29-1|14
CSAGRSQTTGELFF
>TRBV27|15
CASSLYKGLTYEQYF
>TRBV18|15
CASTTTGSSYNEQFF
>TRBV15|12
CATTKRGGTQYF
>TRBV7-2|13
CASSLLRVNEQFF
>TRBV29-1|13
CSVLSDRSYEQYF
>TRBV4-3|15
CASSQEPATNTEAFF
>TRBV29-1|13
CSARDRVLETQYF
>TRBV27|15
CASSSQSSGANVLTF
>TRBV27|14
CASIEGVGSDTQYF
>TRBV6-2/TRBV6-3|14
CASSPRDLRGTQYF